One and the same sample provided the 21 T cell receptor beta chains below, sequenced in a study of regulatory T cells in long-lasting Graves disease. Relying on iRepertoire HTBI primers and Arm-PCR of CDR3 regions, the team built TCR beta libraries. One entry per CDR3 protein results from TCRdb running MiXCR on the multiplex PCR reads. Among some 500,000 distinct CDR3 sequences, less than 15% were seen once, and the ten largest hold roughly 9.7%. The time point was: newly diagnosed GD, antithyroid drugs for less than 3 months. After RNA was extracted from PBMCs, the TCR library was made from it. These data were also filed under a second study, of T cells in Graves' hyperthyroidism and ophthalmopathy.

The sequencing used peripheral blood mononuclear cells (PBMCs), collected at new diagnosis, from a patient treated with antithyroid drugs. The receptors stem from a man under 40 with Graves disease.

This clonotype occurred many times. The chain couples TRBV24-1 to TRBJ2-1; the match to TRBD2 covers 12 bases. The CDR3 runs to 16 residues. Germline CDR1 reads KGHDR; CDR2 reads SFDVKD. V shed 8 bases, J shed 9 bases, and the junction held 13 bases outside the gene matches. DNA of the CDR3: TGTGCCACCATGGGGCCTAGCGGGAGGGCCCGGGCTGAGCAGTTCTTC. Amino acid sequence: CATMGPSGRARAEQFF.

The table lists this clonotype with many counts. This chain uses TRBV12-3 or TRBV12-4 with TRBJ1-1; D not certain. The CDR3 is 14 residues long. V lost 8 bases, J lost 0 bases, and 13 bases lay in between. The CDR3 DNA reads TGTGCCAGCGCGATGGGGATCATGAACACTGAAGCTTTCTTT. It encodes CASAMGIMNTEAFF.

The V and J genes are TRBV7-9 and TRBJ1-5; 8 nucleotides agree with TRBD1. Germline CDR1 reads SEHNR; CDR2 reads FQNEAQ (reference sequence). J lost 0 bases, V lost 5 bases, and 3 bases had no gene match. CDR3 length: 15 residues. The CDR3 bases are TGTGCCAGCAGCCACGGACAGGGTAGCAATCAGCCCCAGCATTTT. Translated, it gives CASSHGQGSNQPQHF.

The chain uses TRBV6-1 and TRBJ2-1, with D possibly being TRBD1 (5 bases). The CDR3 has 14 residues. V was clipped by 7 bases and J by 5 bases, with 15 bases between them. The germline V gene encodes CDR1 MNHNS and CDR2 SASEGT. The CDR3: CASKLQVPHNEQFF. The DNA of the CDR3 is TGTGCCAGCAAACTACAGGTCCCCCACAATGAGCAGTTCTTC.

This clonotype has ten or more counts. The chain uses TRBV3-1 and TRBJ1-1; D remains ambiguous. The CDR3 is 14 residues long. CDR1 and CDR2 from the germline V gene are LGHDT and YNNKEL (reference sequence). The V gene lost 5 bases and the J gene lost 1 base, with 11 bases spanning the gap. Written as DNA, the CDR3 is TGTGCCAGCAGCGCCGTAGGAGGGAACACTGAAGCTTTCTTT. This translates into CASSAVGGNTEAFF. The full variable domain, completed using reference TRBV3-1 and TRBJ1-1, is DTAVSQTPKYLVTQMGNDKSIKCEQNLGHDTMYWYKQDSKKFLKIMFSYNNKELIINETVPNRFSPKSPDKAHLNLHINSLELGDSAVYFCASSAVGGNTEAFFGQGTRLTVV.

The chain links TRBV7-2 to TRBJ2-2; the D call may be TRBD1 or TRBD2 (5 bases each). Trimming removed 3 bases at V and 4 bases at J, with 15 bases between. Looked up from germline, CDR1 is SGHTA and CDR2 is FQGNSA. The CDR3 consists of 16 residues. This CDR3 reads CASSLLPGLVTGELFF. CDR3 DNA sequence: TGTGCCAGCAGCTTGTTGCCGGGGCTGGTCACCGGGGAGCTGTTTTTT.

This clonotype was found a few times. Germline and junction disagree at one end, which may indicate a read error. The rearrangement uses TRBV5-5 and TRBJ1-5, with D perhaps matching TRBD1 (5 bases). CDR3 length: 13 amino acids. In germline, CDR1 is SGHKS, CDR2 YYEKEE (reference sequence). This CDR3 is CAGSFGGEQPQHF. The CDR3 coding sequence is TGTGCCGGCAGCTTCGGGGGGGAACAGCCCCAGCATTTT.

The chain combines TRBV24-1 with TRBJ2-1; D remains ambiguous. Trimming stripped 4 bases from V and 9 bases from J, with 21 bases between. The CDR3 has 16 residues. Germline V gene sequence: CDR1 KGHDR, CDR2 SFDVKD. The CDR3 protein is CATSDPASAILGEQFF. The CDR3 DNA reads TGTGCCACCAGTGACCCCGCCTCGGCTATCCTGGGTGAGCAGTTCTTC.

This clonotype has at least ten counts. The V gene is TRBV6-2 or TRBV6-3, the J gene TRBJ2-5, with D perhaps TRBD1 or TRBD2 (5 bases each). V was shortened by 8 bases and J by 4 bases, with 17 bases between the two germline ends. Germline loops: CDR1 MNHEY, CDR2 SVGEGT. The CDR3 is 14 amino acids. The CDR3 reads CASARGVGPETQYF. CDR3 in DNA: TGTGCCAGCGCCCGAGGAGTGGGACCAGAGACCCAGTACTTC.

CDR3 coding DNA: TGCAGTGCTAGAGATATTGGAGGCAGTCTCTCGAAGAACACCGGGGAGCTGTTTTTT. Protein sequence: CSARDIGGSLSKNTGELFF. The chain uses TRBV20-1 and TRBJ2-2; tentatively, D is TRBD2 (5 bases). This CDR3 has 19 amino acids. In germline, CDR1 is DFQATT, CDR2 SNEGSKA (reference sequence). Trimming stripped 0 bases from V and 1 base from J, with 21 bases between.

This clonotype was recorded at least ten times. The rearrangement uses TRBV29-1 and TRBJ2-7; D is uncertain. Germline CDR1 and CDR2: SQVTM and ANQGSEA. There are 13 residues in the CDR3. V gave up 3 bases and J gave up 0 bases, with 9 bases separating them. The CDR3 nucleotides read TGCAGCGTTGAGGCAGGTCACTCCTACGAGCAGTACTTC. It translates to CSVEAGHSYEQYF.

At least ten counts were recorded for this clonotype. The rearrangement links TRBV7-3 to TRBJ2-1; D is undetermined. V was shortened by 2 bases and J by 10 bases, with 9 bases between the two germline ends. The CDR3 runs 12 residues. Germline V gene sequence: CDR1 SGHTA, CDR2 FQGTGA. CDR3 nucleotide sequence: TGTGCCAGCAGCTTAGATGTTGGAGAGCAGTTCTTC. It encodes CASSLDVGEQFF. Filled out from reference TRBV7-3 and TRBJ2-1, the complete variable domain reads GAGVSQTPSNKVTEKGKYVELRCDPISGHTALYWYRQSLGQGPEFLIYFQGTGAADDSGLPNDRFFAVRPEGSVSTLKIQRTERGDSAVYLCASSLDVGEQFFGPGTRLTVL.

This clonotype was observed many times. The V gene is TRBV11-2, the J gene TRBJ2-1; 7 positions agree with TRBD1. V gave up 5 bases and J gave up 8 bases; unmatched junction bases: 6. This CDR3 contains 13 residues. CDR1 SGHAT and CDR2 FQNNGV come from the germline V gene. In nucleotides, the CDR3 is TGTGCCAGCAGCCATGATCAGGGGGATGAGCAGTTCTTC. This gives the protein CASSHDQGDEQFF.

This clonotype was observed many times. This chain links TRBV10-1 with TRBJ1-5; D not resolved. The germline V gene has CDR1 WNHNN and CDR2 SYGVQD (reference sequence). The V gene lost 8 bases and the J gene lost 6 bases, with 14 bases spanning the gap. The CDR3 sequence is 13 residues long. As DNA, the CDR3 is TGCGCCAGCTGGACTAAGGGTACTCAGCCCCAGCATTTT. Protein product: CASWTKGTQPQHF.

The chain is built from TRBV6-2 or TRBV6-3 and TRBJ2-2; D is tentatively TRBD1 or TRBD2 (6 bases each). Trimming cost V 5 bases and J 7 bases, with 14 bases left between them. CDR3 length equals 14 residues. Germline V gene data show CDR1 as MNHEY and CDR2 as SVGEGT. CDR3 bases: TGTGCCAGCAGTCTAAGGGGGGAAGGCGGGGAGCTGTTTTTT. Amino acid sequence: CASSLRGEGGELFF.

This clonotype was picked up many times. V is TRBV12-3 or TRBV12-4 and J is TRBJ2-5, with D perhaps matching TRBD2 (7 bases). The CDR3 consists of 14 residues. V dropped 7 bases and J dropped 1 base, with 13 bases sitting between them. The CDR3 region has the DNA TGTGCCAGCACTAATCGGGGGGCCCAAGAGACCCAGTACTTC. Translating it yields CASTNRGAQETQYF.

This rearrangement joins TRBV11-3 to TRBJ2-2; 11 bases match TRBD2. With 3 bases clipped from V and 6 bases from J, the junction kept 3 bases outside the gene matches. Looked up from germline, CDR1 is SGHNT and CDR2 is YENEEA. The CDR3 runs 15 residues. The CDR3 loop is CASSFSGRAAGELFF. The CDR3 coding sequence is TGTGCCAGCAGCTTTAGCGGGAGGGCAGCCGGGGAGCTGTTTTTT.

This clonotype came up many times. This chain uses TRBV29-1 with TRBJ1-1; D is undetermined. Trimming cost V 7 bases and J 1 base, with 13 bases left between them. This CDR3 region has 13 residues. CDR1 is SQVTM and CDR2 is ANQGSEA in the germline V gene. This chain's CDR3 is CSATHPRNTEAFF. The CDR3 nucleotides are TGCAGCGCCACTCACCCGAGGAACACTGAAGCTTTCTTT.

The sample holds many counts of this clonotype. V gene TRBV3-1 combines with J gene TRBJ2-2; no reliable D call. V was clipped by 2 bases and J by 5 bases, with 0 bases between them. This CDR3 is built from 11 residues. Germline V gene data show CDR1 as LGHDT and CDR2 as YNNKEL (reference sequence). CDR3 coding DNA: TGTGCCAGCAGCCAAACCGGGGAGCTGTTTTTT. Amino acid sequence: CASSQTGELFF.

J is TRBJ1-1 and V is TRBV5-1, with 8 nucleotides matching TRBD1. This CDR3 comprises 15 residues. The germline CDR1 and CDR2 sequences are SGHRS and YFSETQ. J was trimmed by 3 bases and V by 4 bases; bases with no gene match: 8. DNA for the CDR3: TGCGCCAGCAGCGGTCAGGGGGCGAGGGACACTGAAGCTTTCTTT. Translated, it gives CASSGQGARDTEAFF.

This clonotype occurred many times. The chain has TRBV13 and TRBJ2-7, with a possible D match to TRBD1 (6 bases). The CDR3 sequence is 15 residues long. CDR1 PRHDT and CDR2 FYEKMQ come from the germline V gene (reference sequence). Trimming removed 5 bases at V and 3 bases at J, with 17 bases between. The CDR3 bases are TGTGCCAGCAGCCGCGGCCGGGGACAATTCTACGAGCAGTACTTC. This gives the protein CASSRGRGQFYEQYF.